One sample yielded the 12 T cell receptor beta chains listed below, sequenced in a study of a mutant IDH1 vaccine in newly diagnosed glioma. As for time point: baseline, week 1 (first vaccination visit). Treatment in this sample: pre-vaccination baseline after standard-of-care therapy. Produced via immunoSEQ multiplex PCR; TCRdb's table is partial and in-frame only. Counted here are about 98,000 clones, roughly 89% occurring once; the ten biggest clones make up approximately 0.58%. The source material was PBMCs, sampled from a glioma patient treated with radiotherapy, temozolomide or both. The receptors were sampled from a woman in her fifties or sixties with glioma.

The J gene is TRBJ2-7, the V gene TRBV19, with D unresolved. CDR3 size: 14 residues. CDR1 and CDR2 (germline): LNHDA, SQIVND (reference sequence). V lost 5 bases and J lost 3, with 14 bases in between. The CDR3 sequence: CASSRRHPDYEQYF. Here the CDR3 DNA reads TGTGCCAGTAGTCGGCGGCACCCAGACTACGAGCAGTACTTC.

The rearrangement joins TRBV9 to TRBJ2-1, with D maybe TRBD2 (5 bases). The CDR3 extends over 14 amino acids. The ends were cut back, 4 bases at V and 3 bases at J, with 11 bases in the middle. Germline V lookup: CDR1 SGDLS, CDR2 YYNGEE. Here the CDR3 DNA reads TGTGCCAGCAGCTCCGGCGGGCTCTACAATGAGCAGTTCTTC. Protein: CASSSGGLYNEQFF.

The CDR3 DNA is TGTGCCAGCAGCTTGGACAGGGATACCGGGGAGCTGTTTTTT. Translation gives CASSLDRDTGELFF. This chain connects TRBV7-3 to TRBJ2-2; the match to TRBD1 covers 8 bases. The CDR3 is 14 residues long. After removal of 3 bases from V and 5 bases from J, the junction contained 2 bases not matched to a gene. CDR1 SGHTA and CDR2 FQGTGA come from the germline V gene.

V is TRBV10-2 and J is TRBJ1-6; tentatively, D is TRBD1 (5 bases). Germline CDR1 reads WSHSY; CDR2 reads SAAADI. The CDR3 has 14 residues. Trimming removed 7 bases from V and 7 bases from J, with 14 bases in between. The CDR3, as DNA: TGCGCCAGCAAGGTGGGGGTGGAAAATTCACCCCTCCACTTT. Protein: CASKVGVENSPLHF.

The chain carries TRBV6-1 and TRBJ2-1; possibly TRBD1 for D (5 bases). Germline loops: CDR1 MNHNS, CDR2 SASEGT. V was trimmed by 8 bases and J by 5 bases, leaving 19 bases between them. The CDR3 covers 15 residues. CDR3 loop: CASLPGSLSNNEQFF. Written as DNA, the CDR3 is TGTGCCAGCCTCCCAGGGTCCCTCTCGAACAATGAGCAGTTCTTC.

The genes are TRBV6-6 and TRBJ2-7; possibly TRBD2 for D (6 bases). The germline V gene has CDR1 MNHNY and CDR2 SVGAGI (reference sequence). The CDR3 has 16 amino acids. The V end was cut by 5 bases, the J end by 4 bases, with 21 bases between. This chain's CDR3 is CASSLPIGGIGYEQYF. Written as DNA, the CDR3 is TGTGCCAGCAGTCTACCGATAGGCGGGATCGGTTACGAGCAGTACTTC.

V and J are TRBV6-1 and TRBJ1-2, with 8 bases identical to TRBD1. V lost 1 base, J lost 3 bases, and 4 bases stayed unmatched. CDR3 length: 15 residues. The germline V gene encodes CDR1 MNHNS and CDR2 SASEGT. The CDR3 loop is CASSEDWTGYYGYTF. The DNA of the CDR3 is TGTGCCAGCAGTGAAGATTGGACAGGGTACTATGGCTACACCTTC.

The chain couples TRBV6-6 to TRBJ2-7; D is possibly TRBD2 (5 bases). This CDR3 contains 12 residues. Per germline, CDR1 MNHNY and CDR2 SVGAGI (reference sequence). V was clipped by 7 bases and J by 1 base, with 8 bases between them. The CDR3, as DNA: TGTGCCAGCACCGGGATTTCCTACGAGCAGTACTTC. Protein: CASTGISYEQYF.

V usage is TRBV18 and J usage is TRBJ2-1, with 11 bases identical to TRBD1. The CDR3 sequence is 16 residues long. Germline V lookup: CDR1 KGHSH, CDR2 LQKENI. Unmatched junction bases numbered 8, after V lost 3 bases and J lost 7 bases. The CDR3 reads CASSPPDRGRRNEQFF. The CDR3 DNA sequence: TGTGCCAGCTCACCCCCGGACAGGGGGCGCAGGAATGAGCAGTTCTTC.

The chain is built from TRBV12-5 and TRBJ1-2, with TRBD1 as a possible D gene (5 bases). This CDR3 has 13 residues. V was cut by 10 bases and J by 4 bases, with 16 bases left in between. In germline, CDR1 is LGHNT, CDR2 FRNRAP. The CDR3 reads CATLGGVGYGYTF. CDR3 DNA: TGTGCTACTTTGGGGGGTGTGGGCTATGGCTACACCTTC.

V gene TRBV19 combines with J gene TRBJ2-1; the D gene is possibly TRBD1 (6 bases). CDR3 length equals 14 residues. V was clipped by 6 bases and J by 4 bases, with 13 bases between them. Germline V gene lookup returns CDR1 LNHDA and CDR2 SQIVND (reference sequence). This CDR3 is CASRRRTEYNEQFF. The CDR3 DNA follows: TGTGCCAGTAGACGCCGGACAGAATACAATGAGCAGTTCTTC.

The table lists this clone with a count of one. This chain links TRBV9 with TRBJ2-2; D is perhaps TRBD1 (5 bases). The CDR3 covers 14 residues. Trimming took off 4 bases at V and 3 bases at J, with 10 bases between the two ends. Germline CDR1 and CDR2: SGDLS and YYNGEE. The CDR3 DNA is TGTGCCAGCAGCTTCCAGGGTTACACCGGGGAGCTGTTTTTT. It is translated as CASSFQGYTGELFF.